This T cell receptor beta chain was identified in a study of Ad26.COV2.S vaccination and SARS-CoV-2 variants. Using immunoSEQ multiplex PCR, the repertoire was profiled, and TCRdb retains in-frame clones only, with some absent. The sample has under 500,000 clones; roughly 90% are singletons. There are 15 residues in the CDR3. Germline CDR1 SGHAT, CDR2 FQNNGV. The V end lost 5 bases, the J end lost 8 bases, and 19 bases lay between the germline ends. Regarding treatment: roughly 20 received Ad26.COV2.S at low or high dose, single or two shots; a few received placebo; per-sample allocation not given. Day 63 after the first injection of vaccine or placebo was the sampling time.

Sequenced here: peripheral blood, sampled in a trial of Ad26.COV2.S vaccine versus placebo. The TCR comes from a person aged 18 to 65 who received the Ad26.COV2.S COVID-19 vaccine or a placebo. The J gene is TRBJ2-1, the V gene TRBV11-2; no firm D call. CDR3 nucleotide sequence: TGTGCCAGCAGCCGACCGGGTTCAAGAAGCCATGAGCAGTTCTTC. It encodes CASSRPGSRSHEQFF.